Listed below are T cell receptor beta chains from one sample, sequenced in a study of kidney transplant recipient with SARS-CoV-2 infection. TCRdb called the reads again in MiXCR, with one record for every CDR3 protein. The table shows 200,000 to 300,000 distinct CDR3 sequences, with 29% occurring only once. The specimen comprised a blood sample, sampled at baseline and on day 111 from a kidney transplant recipient. Receptors originate from a male patient between 25 and 39 years old who had COVID-19 and was a kidney transplant recipient. Among the T cells, some may be from the graft donor. Both conserved end residues are part of each CDR3. D genes are given only for firm matches. Rows give clone size only sometimes, using once, few, many, or a class for an expanded clone.

TRBV7-4	many	-	TRBJ1-2	CASSGMGSARKTYGYTF	TGTGCCAGCAGCGGAATGGGTTCAGCTCGAAAGACCTATGGCTACACCTTC
TRBV5-5	many	-	TRBJ2-5	CASSTGGGGETQYF	TGTGCCAGCAGCACCGGAGGGGGGGGAGAGACCCAGTACTTC
TRBV20-1	-	TRBD1	TRBJ1-2	CSADPPGQANGYTF	TGCAGTGCTGACCCTCCGGGACAGGCTAATGGCTACACCTTC
TRBV20-1	many	-	TRBJ2-7	CSAGGRATYEQYF	TGCAGTGCGGGGGGCAGGGCCACCTACGAGCAGTACTTC
TRBV5-5	few	-	TRBJ1-2	CASLARVSRKTYGYTF	TGTGCCAGCCTTGCACGTGTCTCGCGAAAGACCTATGGCTACACCTTC
TRBV8-2	many	-	TRBJ2-6	CGSLSRITQSRANVLTF	TGTGGCAGCCTCTCCAGGATAACACAAAGTCGGGCCAACGTCCTGACTTTC
TRBV1	many	-	TRBJ2-6	CTSRLRSLCQSRANVLTF	TGCACCAGCAGACTCAGGAGTTTGTGCCAAAGTCGGGCCAACGTCCTGACTTTC
TRBV20-1	many	TRBD1	TRBJ1-6	CSASKTGGLGNSPLHF	TGCAGTGCTAGTAAGACAGGGGGCCTGGGTAATTCACCCCTCCACTTT
TRBV11-2	few	-	TRBJ2-4	CASSSSSGPAVDIQYF	TGTGCCAGCAGCTCTAGTTCGGGACCGGCGGTTGACATTCAGTACTTC
TRBV20-1	many	-	TRBJ1-2	CSAMGVSSGYTF	TGCAGTGCTATGGGGGTGTCCTCTGGCTACACCTTC
TRBV15	many	TRBD1	TRBJ1-3	CATSRRQGARHYLSGNTIYF	TGTGCCACCAGCAGAAGACAGGGGGCTCGACACTACCTCTCTGGAAACACCATATATTTT
TRBV12-3/TRBV12-4	few	TRBD2	TRBJ2-3	CASSLGVSGRGGADTQYF	TGTGCCAGCAGTTTAGGTGTTAGCGGGAGGGGGGGCGCAGATACGCAGTATTTT
TRBV4-1	-	TRBD2	TRBJ2-2	CASSQVGLAGGPSTGELFF	TGCGCCAGCAGCCAAGTTGGGCTAGCGGGAGGGCCCAGCACCGGGGAGCTGTTTTTT
TRBV5-6	few	-	TRBJ1-1	CASSSGTENTEAFF	TGTGCCAGCAGCTCCGGGACGGAGAACACTGAAGCTTTCTTT
TRBV6-5	many	-	TRBJ2-1	CASSEVSGDPYNEQFF	TGTGCCAGCAGTGAAGTTTCCGGGGACCCCTACAATGAGCAGTTCTTC